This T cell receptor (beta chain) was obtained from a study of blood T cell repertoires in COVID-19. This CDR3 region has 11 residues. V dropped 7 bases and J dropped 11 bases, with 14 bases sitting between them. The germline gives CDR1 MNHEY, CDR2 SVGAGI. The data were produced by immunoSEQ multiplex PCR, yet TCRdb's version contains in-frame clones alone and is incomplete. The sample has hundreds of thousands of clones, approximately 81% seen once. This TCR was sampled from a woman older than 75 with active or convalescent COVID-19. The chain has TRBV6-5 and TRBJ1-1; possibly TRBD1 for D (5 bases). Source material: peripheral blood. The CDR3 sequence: CASTGGGDAFF. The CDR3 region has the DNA TGTGCCAGCACTGGAGGAGGGGATGCTTTCTTT.